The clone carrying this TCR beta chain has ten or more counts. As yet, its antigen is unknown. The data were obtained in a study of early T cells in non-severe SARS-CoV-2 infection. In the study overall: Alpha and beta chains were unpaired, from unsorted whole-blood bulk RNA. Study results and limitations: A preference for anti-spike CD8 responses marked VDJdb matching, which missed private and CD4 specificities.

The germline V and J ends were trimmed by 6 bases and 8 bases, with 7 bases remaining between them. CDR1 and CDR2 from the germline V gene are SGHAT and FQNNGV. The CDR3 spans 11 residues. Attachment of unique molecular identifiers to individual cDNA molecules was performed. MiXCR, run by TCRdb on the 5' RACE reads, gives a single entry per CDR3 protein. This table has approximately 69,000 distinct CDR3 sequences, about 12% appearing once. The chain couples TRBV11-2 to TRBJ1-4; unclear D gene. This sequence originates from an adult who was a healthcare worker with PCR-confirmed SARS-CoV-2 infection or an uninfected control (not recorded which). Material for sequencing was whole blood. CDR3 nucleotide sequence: TGTGCCAGCAGGTCGGGGGAAAAACTGTTTTTT. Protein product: CASRSGEKLFF. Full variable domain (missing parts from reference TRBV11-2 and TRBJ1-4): EAGVAQSPRYKIIEKRQSVAFWCNPISGHATLYWYQQILGQGPKLLIQFQNNGVVDDSQLPKDRFSAERLKGVDSTLKIQPAKLEDSAVYLCASRSGEKLFFGSGTQLSVL.